A single sample gave rise to the 22 T cell receptor beta chains below, sequenced in a study of T cells in Graves' hyperthyroidism and ophthalmopathy. Using RNA transcripts as the source, TCR beta CDR3 regions were amplified. First-round RT-PCR targeting the TCR CDR3 was performed with the HTBI primer set. MiXCR was run by TCRdb on the multiplex PCR reads, yielding one entry per CDR3 protein. The sample contains about 640,000 distinct CDR3 sequences, about a fifth of which appear only once. Material: blood. These receptor sequences come from a man aged 25 to 40 with Graves' ophthalmopathy.

Of note for this clonotype: One base away lies a much larger clone, so this may be a sequencing read error. The chain uses TRBV18 and TRBJ2-3; the match to TRBD2 covers 13 bases. Trimming cost V 4 bases and J 6 bases; bases outside gene matches: 7. Germline V gives CDR1 KGHSH, CDR2 LQKENI. The CDR3 covers 16 residues. Here the CDR3 DNA reads TGTGCCAGCTCACAACGGACTAGCGGGAGTGTTGATACGCAGTATTTT. It is translated as CASSQRTSGSVDTQYF.

V gene TRBV18 combines with J gene TRBJ1-2; 7 bases are a match to TRBD1. The V gene's germline CDR1 is KGHSH and CDR2 LQKENI. With 3 bases clipped from V and 7 bases from J, the junction kept 8 bases outside the gene matches. The CDR3 contains 14 residues. The CDR3 loop is CASSPTGTQVGYTF. CDR3 nucleotides: TGTGCCAGCTCACCGACAGGGACTCAGGTTGGCTACACCTTC.

The chain carries TRBV13 and TRBJ1-1; D gene uncertain. CDR3 size: 14 residues. Germline V gene lookup returns CDR1 PRHDT and CDR2 FYEKMQ (reference sequence). Trimming took 5 bases from V and 0 from J, leaving 10 bases between them. The CDR3, as DNA: TGTGCCAGCAGCCCTCCCTGGATGAACACTGAAGCTTTCTTT. It encodes CASSPPWMNTEAFF.

This clonotype was found many times. The chain joins TRBV20-1 to TRBJ2-7; a possible D gene is TRBD2 (6 bases). The CDR3 is 15 residues long. CDR1 DFQATT and CDR2 SNEGSKA come from the germline V gene (reference sequence). The V and J ends lost 0 bases and 0 bases respectively, with 12 bases between them. CDR3 in amino acids: CSARDKAGSSYEQYF. CDR3 sequence (DNA): TGCAGTGCTAGAGATAAGGCGGGGAGCTCCTACGAGCAGTACTTC.

The chain recombines TRBV5-1 with TRBJ1-5; D gene unclear. Germline V gene sequence: CDR1 SGHRS, CDR2 YFSETQ. V was trimmed by 3 bases and J by 5 bases, leaving 6 bases between them. The CDR3 contains 12 residues. CDR3 DNA sequence: TGCGCCAGCAGCTCCAGAGATCAGCCCCAGCATTTT. Translation gives CASSSRDQPQHF.

This clonotype occurred many times. V gene TRBV5-1 combines with J gene TRBJ1-1, with D possibly matching TRBD1 (6 bases). Trimming pared 2 bases from V and 4 bases from J, leaving 18 bases between. CDR1 and CDR2 (germline): SGHRS, YFSETQ. The CDR3 loop spans 16 amino acids. CDR3 sequence (DNA): TGCGCCAGCAGCTTAAAATCCAGGGGTCGGGGCACTGAAGCTTTCTTT. Residues: CASSLKSRGRGTEAFF.

This clonotype was seen a few times. The gene calls are TRBV19 and TRBJ1-2; D remains ambiguous. The germline V gene has CDR1 LNHDA and CDR2 SQIVND (reference sequence). Trimming removed 7 bases from V and 4 bases from J, with 16 bases in between. The CDR3 runs to 14 residues. The CDR3, as DNA: TGTGCCAGTAACGCCGGTAGCTTAGGCTATGGCTACACCTTC. This sequence encodes CASNAGSLGYGYTF.

This clonotype has just one count. The J gene is TRBJ2-1, the V gene TRBV7-9; D may be TRBD1 (6 bases). The CDR3 contains 15 residues. Deletions cut 5 bases from V and 7 bases from J, with 18 bases between. Germline CDR1 and CDR2: SEHNR and FQNEAQ (reference sequence). The CDR3 bases are TGTGCCAGCAGCCCCAGGGGACAAGACTATAATGAGCAGTTCTTC. As protein: CASSPRGQDYNEQFF.

This clonotype came up a few times. This chain links TRBV20-1 with TRBJ2-7; 7 nucleotides match TRBD2. The length of the CDR3 is 13 residues. From germline, CDR1 is DFQATT and CDR2 SNEGSKA (reference sequence). With 6 bases clipped from V and 0 bases from J, the junction kept 5 bases outside the gene matches. CDR3 region: CSATGTNSYEQYF. CDR3 DNA: TGCAGTGCCACCGGGACTAACTCCTACGAGCAGTACTTC.

This chain uses TRBV4-3 with TRBJ2-3, with TRBD1 matching over 8 bases. The CDR3 extends over 16 amino acids. V shed 0 bases and J 7 bases; nucleotides not matched to a gene: 9. CDR1 LGHNA and CDR2 YSLEER come from the germline V gene. CDR3 nucleotide sequence: TGCGCCAGCAGCCAAGATTACCAGGGGGCTGAAAATACGCAGTATTTT. It codes for CASSQDYQGAENTQYF.

This clonotype was seen a handful of times. The J gene is TRBJ2-5, the V gene TRBV28, with D perhaps TRBD2 (5 bases). This CDR3 is built from 13 residues. V dropped 3 bases and J dropped 3 bases, with 8 bases sitting between them. Germline-derived CDR1 and CDR2 are MDHEN and SYDVKM. The DNA of the CDR3 is TGTGCCAGCAGTTTCGTTAGCGAAGAGACCCAGTACTTC. It codes for CASSFVSEETQYF.

This clonotype was counted ten times or more. V is TRBV30 and J is TRBJ2-7, with D perhaps TRBD1 (5 bases). This CDR3 spans 13 amino acids. The V gene lost 0 bases and the J gene lost 2 bases, with 8 bases spanning the gap. CDR1 GTSNPN and CDR2 SVGIG come from the germline V gene (reference sequence). The CDR3 coding sequence is TGTGCCTGGAGTGTAGGGGCTACCTACGAGCAGTACTTC. Residues: CAWSVGATYEQYF. Complete variable domain (other parts from reference TRBV30 and TRBJ2-7): SQTIHQWPATLVQPVGSPLSLECTVEGTSNPNLYWYRQAAGRGLQLLFYSVGIGQISSEVPQNLSASRPQDRQFILSSKKLLLSDSGFYLCAWSVGATYEQYFGPGTRLTVT.

This chain links TRBV20-1 with TRBJ1-1; D unclear. Germline assignment: CDR1 DFQATT and CDR2 SNEGSKA (reference sequence). V was clipped by 0 bases and J by 10 bases, with 12 bases between them. The CDR3 spans 12 residues. CDR3 amino acids: CSARDQYRAAFF. The DNA for the CDR3 is TGCAGTGCTAGAGATCAGTATAGGGCAGCTTTCTTT.

This sequence joins TRBV6-1 and TRBJ1-2; D call uncertain. This CDR3 spans 15 amino acids. Germline values: CDR1 MNHNS, CDR2 SASEGT. Trimming shortened V by 0 bases and J by 0 bases, and 8 bases separated the two germline ends. CDR3 coding DNA: TGTGCCAGCAGTGAAGCCTACCGAACTAACTATGGCTACACCTTC. It yields the protein CASSEAYRTNYGYTF.

This clonotype was observed many times. CDR3 in amino acids: CASSSNPPTSASGETQYF. CDR3 in DNA: TGTGCCAGCAGCTCTAACCCCCCGACTAGCGCATCGGGGGAGACCCAGTACTTC. The rearrangement links TRBV11-2 to TRBJ2-5, with TRBD2 matching 8 bases. The CDR3 is 18 amino acids. CDR1 is SGHAT, CDR2 FQNNGV, per germline. Trimming at V came to 4 bases and at J to 5 bases, leaving 18 bases not matched to a gene.

There are many counts of this clonotype. J is TRBJ2-7 and V is TRBV28; the D is unclear. Trimming stripped 6 bases from V and 0 bases from J, with 12 bases between. CDR1 and CDR2 (germline): MDHEN, SYDVKM. The CDR3 sequence is 14 residues long. As DNA, the CDR3 is TGTGCCAGCAGGCCAGACTGGCCCTCCTACGAGCAGTACTTC. Protein sequence: CASRPDWPSYEQYF. The full variable domain, in which reference TRBV28 and TRBJ2-7 provide the parts outside the CDR3, is DVKVTQSSRYLVKRTGEKVFLECVQDMDHENMFWYRQDPGLGLRLIYFSYDVKMKEKGDIPEGYSVSREKKERFSLILESASTNQTSMYLCASRPDWPSYEQYFGPGTRLTVT.

The chain links TRBV7-9 to TRBJ2-7, with D possibly being TRBD1 (6 bases). CDR3 size: 14 residues. V gave up 6 bases and J gave up 7 bases, with 19 bases separating them. The germline CDR1 and CDR2 sequences are SEHNR and FQNEAQ (reference sequence). DNA of the CDR3: TGTGCCAGCAGTTTCGGGGACACCAAAAGGGAGCAGTACTTC. This gives the protein CASSFGDTKREQYF.

This clonotype appeared a single time. Germline and junction disagree at one end, which may indicate a read error. The genes are TRBV11-2 and TRBJ2-3; maybe TRBD1 (5 bases). Germline CDR1 and CDR2: SGHAT and FQNNGV. This CDR3 spans 15 amino acids. This CDR3 reads CAGSSQGPSKNTQYF. DNA of the CDR3: TGTGCCGGCAGCTCCCAGGGCCCATCAAAAAATACGCAGTATTTT.

This clonotype has a count of ten or more. V is TRBV5-1 and J is TRBJ2-7, with D hard to call. Germline V gives CDR1 SGHRS, CDR2 YFSETQ. The CDR3 covers 14 residues. V was clipped by 0 bases and J by 0 bases, with 7 bases between them. CDR3 bases: TGCGCCAGCAGCTTGGCCAGGCCCTCCTACGAGCAGTACTTC. This encodes CASSLARPSYEQYF.

This clonotype was counted many times. The chain links TRBV11-2 to TRBJ2-3; the D gene is possibly TRBD1 (6 bases). The CDR3 loop spans 15 amino acids. The germline V gene has CDR1 SGHAT and CDR2 FQNNGV. Trimming stripped 5 bases from V and 0 bases from J, with 12 bases between. The DNA for the CDR3 is TGTGCCAGCAGCCCCCAGCAGGGGAGCACAGATACGCAGTATTTT. Translating it yields CASSPQQGSTDTQYF.

In its sample, this clonotype was seen many times. This rearrangement joins TRBV6-2 or TRBV6-3 to TRBJ2-5; 12 bases line up with TRBD2. The J segment lost 5 bases and the V segment lost 6 bases, leaving 13 bases of the junction unmatched. The CDR3 runs to 17 residues. Germline CDR1 MNHEY, CDR2 SVGEGT. The CDR3 reads CASSPPGLAGMGETQYF. DNA of the CDR3: TGTGCCAGCAGCCCTCCCGGACTAGCGGGGATGGGGGAGACCCAGTACTTC.

This clonotype has only a few counts. The gene calls are TRBV7-3 and TRBJ2-1, with a weak D call TRBD2 (6 bases). The CDR3 is 15 amino acids. Germline CDR1 reads SGHTA; CDR2 reads FQGTGA. V was shortened by 2 bases and J by 7 bases, with 15 bases between the two germline ends. The CDR3 sequence is CASSLGGTTRNEQFF. The CDR3 nucleotides read TGTGCCAGCAGCTTAGGGGGGACCACGAGGAATGAGCAGTTCTTC. The full variable domain, in which reference TRBV7-3 and TRBJ2-1 provide the parts outside the CDR3, is GAGVSQTPSNKVTEKGKYVELRCDPISGHTALYWYRQSLGQGPEFLIYFQGTGAADDSGLPNDRFFAVRPEGSVSTLKIQRTERGDSAVYLCASSLGGTTRNEQFFGPGTRLTVL.